This T cell receptor (beta chain) is from a study of cytomegalovirus exposure and HLA in healthy donors. Study-level results: It was reportedly the case that the classifier diagnosed cytomegalovirus status with high specificity and sensitivity.

The CDR3 has 16 amino acids. Trimming cost V 5 bases and J 3 bases, with 19 bases left between them. CDR1 is SGHTA, CDR2 FQGTGA, per germline. In the case of this clone: No antigen is known for it.

13 Jbeta primers and 60 Vbeta primers were used for the PCR. Repertoires were generated with immunoSEQ multiplex PCR, while TCRdb's copy carries only in-frame clones and drops some. The sample holds 100,000 to 150,000 clones, approximately 77% seen once. This sequence was found in a woman aged 35 to 49 in good health and CMV-seronegative. Sequenced input: PBMCs. The chain joins TRBV7-3 to TRBJ1-2; D gene ambiguous. DNA for the CDR3: TGTGCCAGCAGCAATTATGCCCGCTTCGGTGACTATGGCTACACCTTC. Its translation: CASSNYARFGDYGYTF.